Sequencing of this T cell receptor (beta chain) was carried out in a study of blood T cell repertoires in COVID-19 (dated by TCRdb to about 2020). Background for the entire study: Samples covering the acute and convalescent phases of COVID-19 were provided by collaborators in the United States, Italy and Spain. Where HLA class I and class II types were available, the types were taken from metadata supplied by the sample provider, not from assay-based typing. The samples were drawn from the first 160 participants of the ongoing ImmuneRACE study and from about 1,200 subjects provided by 6 global collaborators. Deeply sampled blood TCRbeta repertoires from subjects exposed to, actively infected with, or recovered from COVID-19 were included in the dataset. Sample metadata almost always included a de-identified subject ID, COVID-19 status, age in years and sex. The prospective study material was composed of cDNA or gDNA derived from T cells, B-cell-depleted T cells, or PBMCs. The repertoires were released in a freely available public database meant as a resource for research on the immune response to SARS-CoV-2.

Reading from cysteine to phenylalanine, the CDR3 counts 14 amino acids. The DNA shown is the 42-base CDR3, in frame from base 1. In the germline V gene (reference sequence), CDR1 corresponds to SGHNT and CDR2 to YYREEE. At the junction V is shortened by 4 bases and J by 4 bases, with 14 bases in between. Whole blood was collected in K2EDTA tubes by collaborating institutions according to the institutions' own protocols. For TCRbeta analysis, collaborator samples were shipped as frozen whole blood, as isolated PBMCs, or as DNA extracted from either sample type. Beyond this particular receptor, the publication reports: The quantity of clinical and demographic metadata differed by source and by participant and was supplied without curation.

The immunoSEQ Assay, a bias-controlled multiplex PCR, was used to amplify TCRbeta CDR3 regions from genomic DNA. The paper's data handling went like this. Within the assay, amplification of reference gene primers was used to estimate how many nucleated cells each sample contained. To quantify the absolute abundance of each unique TCRbeta CDR3 rearrangement, sequence reads were collapsed and filtered. Productive Simpson clonality was computed per sample as the square root of Simpson's diversity index over productive rearrangements. TCRdb re-hosts the immuneACCESS table, in-frame sequences only. Its copies lack some clones; in the studies checked, an unresolved V gene accounts for under half of them, and the cause for the rest is not known. Clone size and the V and J calls come from that table; the DNA yielded D and trimming. A total of under 250,000 clones appear in this sample, less than 85% of them only once. Approximately 3.8% of the sample goes to the ten largest clones.

As regards this clone: Its antigen specificity is not known. Base qualities were left out, and no much larger clone turns up one base away. This specimen includes other DNA sequences encoding the same CDR3.

The sequence was obtained from a woman aged 80 or over with acute or convalescent COVID-19. The sequence is built from TRBV5-4 and TRBJ2-5, with a weak D call of TRBD2 (7 bases match). The material sequenced was peripheral blood. The CDR3 reads as follows: CASSLPGGRETQYF. The DNA is as follows: TGTGCCAGCAGCCTGCCGGGGGGCCGAGAGACCCAGTACTTC.